Below are 26 T cell receptor beta chains sequenced from a single sample in a study of blood T cells in healthy people across ages. Primers used in a second PCR of about 6 to 12 cycles were a sample-barcoded 5' primer and a J-beta primer mix. TCRdb passed the 5' RACE reads through MiXCR, listing each CDR3 protein once. The sample comprises over a million distinct CDR3 sequences, under 55% of which are singletons, and approximately 17% rests with the top ten. The sample consisted of blood. The receptors originated from a woman aged 55-70 years in good health.

This clonotype was seen more than once but under ten times. This chain uses TRBV10-1 with TRBJ2-5; 12 bases map to TRBD2. V lost 0 bases to trimming and J lost 4 bases; unmatched junction nucleotides: 0. Germline values: CDR1 WNHNN, CDR2 SYGVQD (reference sequence). CDR3 length: 15 residues. Here the CDR3 reads CASSESGLAGETQYF. The CDR3 DNA is TGCGCCAGCAGTGAGTCGGGACTAGCGGGAGAGACCCAGTACTTC.

As concerns this clonotype: A junction end diverges from the germline sequence, so it may reflect a read error. This chain connects TRBV30 to TRBJ2-5; no reliable D call. Germline V gene lookup returns CDR1 GTSNPN and CDR2 SVGIG (reference sequence). The CDR3 runs 11 residues. The CDR3 reads CAWSGSEAQYF. The CDR3 DNA is TGTGCCTGGAGTGGGTCAGAGGCCCAGTACTTC.

The rearrangement joins TRBV18 to TRBJ2-7, with no clear D. CDR1 is KGHSH, CDR2 LQKENI, per germline. This CDR3 spans 14 amino acids. Trimming shortened V by 1 base and J by 2 bases, and 9 bases separated the two germline ends. CDR3 nucleotides: TGTGCCAGCTCACCACTAGGCAGTCCCTACGAGCAGTACTTC. Amino acid sequence: CASSPLGSPYEQYF.

The V call is TRBV20-1, the J call TRBJ2-7, with 7 bases fitting TRBD1. This CDR3 is built from 16 residues. CDR1 DFQATT and CDR2 SNEGSKA come from the germline V gene (reference sequence). J lost 1 base, V lost 3 bases, and 12 bases had no gene match. The CDR3 sequence: CSASPGQQPRSYEQYF. CDR3 DNA: TGCAGTGCTAGCCCGGGACAGCAACCGAGATCCTACGAGCAGTACTTC.

This chain uses TRBV18 with TRBJ2-3, with 14 bases matching TRBD2. J was trimmed by 0 bases and V by 3 bases; bases with no gene match: 17. Looked up from germline, CDR1 is KGHSH and CDR2 is LQKENI. CDR3 length equals 22 residues. CDR3 sequence reads: CASSPDWPYGTSGSGSTDTQYF. The CDR3, as DNA: TGTGCCAGCTCACCGGATTGGCCCTACGGGACTAGCGGGAGTGGGAGCACAGATACGCAGTATTTT.

This sequence joins TRBV4-1 and TRBJ1-5; no reliable D call. This CDR3 contains 15 residues. Germline V lookup: CDR1 MGHRA, CDR2 YSYEKL. Trimming removed 4 bases at V and 3 bases at J, with 13 bases between. The CDR3 sequence is CASSLRDGLNQPQHF. As DNA, the CDR3 is TGCGCCAGCAGCCTCAGAGACGGGCTCAATCAGCCCCAGCATTTT.

The chain is built from TRBV7-2 and TRBJ2-4; the D is unclear. The J call is uncertain, as TRBJ2-7 better fits the DNA end. Germline CDR1 is SGHTA and CDR2 is FQGNSA. This CDR3 comprises 15 residues. DNA for the CDR3: TGTGCCAGCAGCTTAGAGGCAGGCTCAAAGTACGAGCAGTACTTC. It yields the protein CASSLEAGSKYEQYF.

The J gene is TRBJ2-7, the V gene TRBV6-1, with a tentative D call TRBD1 (6 bases). The germline gives CDR1 MNHNS, CDR2 SASEGT. The CDR3 sequence is 13 residues long. Between the trimmed V and J ends, which lost 5 bases and 5 bases, there was a span of 13 bases. CDR3 residues: CASSLQGLDEQYF. CDR3 sequence (DNA): TGTGCCAGCAGTCTGCAGGGGCTGGACGAGCAGTACTTC.

This chain uses TRBV5-1 with TRBJ2-7; D perhaps matches TRBD1 (5 bases). V lost 7 bases to trimming and J lost 2 bases, with 16 bases between them. Germline loops: CDR1 SGHRS, CDR2 YFSETQ. The CDR3 length is 14 residues. CDR3 protein: CASEKGSPPYEQYF. DNA of the CDR3: TGCGCCAGCGAAAAGGGGTCCCCTCCCTACGAGCAGTACTTC.

V and J are TRBV27 and TRBJ2-7; TRBD2 matches at 7 bases. CDR3 length: 14 amino acids. V trimming: 2 bases; J trimming: 3 bases; junction bases outside the gene matches: 4. The germline CDR1 and CDR2 sequences are MNHEY and SMNVEV (reference sequence). The CDR3 spells CASSLREGGYEQYF. The DNA for the CDR3 is TGTGCCAGCAGTTTAAGGGAGGGAGGCTACGAGCAGTACTTC.

The CDR3 nucleotides are TGCAGTGCCCTAGGTCACAACTACGAGCAGTACTTC. Protein sequence: CSALGHNYEQYF. The J gene is TRBJ2-7, the V gene TRBV20-1; D ambiguous. The germline V and J ends were trimmed by 6 bases and 3 bases, with 12 bases remaining between them. The CDR3 runs to 12 residues. Germline V gene data show CDR1 as DFQATT and CDR2 as SNEGSKA (reference sequence).

The J gene is TRBJ2-3, the V gene TRBV10-3; no clear D. The V end lost 3 bases, the J end lost 2 bases, and 3 bases lay between the germline ends. In germline, CDR1 is ENHRY, CDR2 SYGVKD. The CDR3 has 12 residues. CDR3: CAISDHTDTQYF. The CDR3, as DNA: TGTGCCATCAGTGACCACACAGATACGCAGTATTTT.

The rearrangement links TRBV4-1 to TRBJ2-7; no reliable D call. Germline V CDR1 and CDR2: MGHRA, YSYEKL. The CDR3 covers 15 residues. Trimming shortened V by 1 base and J by 0 bases, and 10 bases separated the two germline ends. CDR3 DNA sequence: TGCGCCAGCAGCCAAGGTCCCCAATCCTCCTACGAGCAGTACTTC. It translates to CASSQGPQSSYEQYF.

The gene calls are TRBV4-1 and TRBJ2-3; 9 bases match TRBD2. V trimming: 0 bases; J trimming: 0 bases; junction bases outside the gene matches: 7. Germline values: CDR1 MGHRA, CDR2 YSYEKL. The CDR3 runs to 18 residues. The CDR3 sequence: CASSQEGQGTSSTDTQYF. The CDR3 DNA is TGCGCCAGCAGCCAAGAGGGTCAGGGGACTAGCAGCACAGATACGCAGTATTTT.

The chain couples TRBV20-1 to TRBJ1-6; 8 bases map to TRBD1. Germline-derived CDR1 and CDR2 are DFQATT and SNEGSKA (reference sequence). The CDR3 runs to 15 residues. Losses at the gene ends were 2 bases for V and 9 bases for J; bases not matched to a gene: 9. The CDR3 protein is CSARSQGAVSSPLHF. CDR3 coding DNA: TGCAGTGCTAGATCTCAGGGGGCAGTGAGTTCACCCCTCCACTTT.

The J gene is TRBJ2-1, the V gene TRBV7-2; D ambiguous. This CDR3 is 13 amino acids long. Trimming stripped 6 bases from V and 4 bases from J, with 10 bases between. Germline lookup yields CDR1 SGHTA and CDR2 FQGNSA. CDR3 sequence: CASSSTVYNEQFF. For the CDR3, the DNA is TGTGCCAGCAGTTCCACAGTTTACAATGAGCAGTTCTTC.

In DNA form, the CDR3 reads TGTGCCAGCAGCCCAGACAGGGTGGGGAATTCACCCCTCCACTTT. Amino acids: CASSPDRVGNSPLHF. This chain connects TRBV14 to TRBJ1-6, with TRBD1 identical over 7 bases. V lost 4 bases to trimming and J lost 7 bases; unmatched junction nucleotides: 7. Per the germline V gene, CDR1 is SGHDN and CDR2 is FVKESK. The CDR3 is made up of 15 amino acids.

This clonotype turned up a few times. The chain uses TRBV29-1 and TRBJ2-7, with TRBD2 matching 7 bases. CDR1 SQVTM and CDR2 ANQGSEA come from the germline V gene. This CDR3 region has 13 residues. With V trimmed by 6 bases and J by 7 bases, 12 bases remained unmatched. Here the CDR3 DNA reads TGCAGCGTGGGGGGGGTGCAGGCCAATGAGCAGTACTTC. Translated, it gives CSVGGVQANEQYF.

This clonotype was counted between two and nine times. This chain uses TRBV3-1 with TRBJ2-7, with 9 bases identical to TRBD2. The CDR3 is 18 residues long. The germline V gene encodes CDR1 LGHDT and CDR2 YNNKEL (reference sequence). V gave up 2 bases and J gave up 1 base; unmatched junction bases: 12. The CDR3 loop reads CASSQSSIAGEVSYEQYF. The DNA of the CDR3 is TGTGCCAGCAGCCAATCGTCCATAGCGGGAGAGGTGTCCTACGAGCAGTACTTC.

This clonotype occurred a few times. V usage is TRBV6-2 or TRBV6-3 and J usage is TRBJ2-5, with D possibly TRBD1 on 5 matching bases. V lost 2 bases to trimming and J lost 5 bases, with 18 bases between them. The CDR3 spans 16 residues. The germline CDR1 and CDR2 sequences are MNHEY and SVGEGT. The CDR3 nucleotides are TGTGCCAGCAGTTACGAAGGGCTCAGGGCAGGGGAGACCCAGTACTTC. It encodes CASSYEGLRAGETQYF.

This sequence joins TRBV3-1 and TRBJ2-3; a weak D match, TRBD2 (6 bases). Trimming pared 6 bases from V and 0 bases from J, leaving 16 bases between. The CDR3 totals 16 residues. Germline V gene sequence: CDR1 LGHDT, CDR2 YNNKEL (reference sequence). The CDR3 coding sequence is TGTGCCAGCAGAAATGCCACCGGGACTAGCACAGATACGCAGTATTTT. Translation gives CASRNATGTSTDTQYF.

A few counts support this clonotype. The rearrangement joins TRBV29-1 to TRBJ1-2; the D gene is possibly TRBD1 (5 bases). The CDR3 sequence is 15 residues long. Trimming pared 1 base from V and 6 bases from J, leaving 18 bases between. Per germline, CDR1 SQVTM and CDR2 ANQGSEA. CDR3 bases: TGCAGCGTTGAAGGCCCTGGAACCGGAGGGGATGGCTACACCTTC. As protein: CSVEGPGTGGDGYTF. The variable domain in full, completed from reference TRBV29-1 and TRBJ1-2, reads SAVISQKPSRDICQRGTSLTIQCQVDSQVTMMFWYRQQPGQSLTLIATANQGSEATYESGFVIDKFPISRPNLTFSTLTVSNMSPEDSSIYLCSVEGPGTGGDGYTFGSGTRLTVV.

This clonotype has at least ten counts. V and J are TRBV7-2 and TRBJ2-3; D is uncertain. Per germline, CDR1 SGHTA and CDR2 FQGNSA. V was clipped by 5 bases and J by 3 bases, with 6 bases between them. CDR3 size: 12 residues. The CDR3 here is CASSRVTDTQYF. In nucleotides, the CDR3 is TGTGCCAGCAGCAGGGTGACAGATACGCAGTATTTT.

The rearrangement joins TRBV7-6 to TRBJ1-1, with D possibly TRBD1 on 5 matching bases. Germline CDR1 reads SGHVS; CDR2 reads FNYEAQ. The CDR3 runs 15 residues. The V and J ends lost 5 bases and 4 bases respectively, with 17 bases between them. The CDR3 DNA sequence: TGTGCCAGCAGCCCTCGGGGGTATGGGGGCACTGAAGCTTTCTTT. This gives the protein CASSPRGYGGTEAFF.

This clonotype was seen a handful of times. The rearrangement joins TRBV3-1 to TRBJ2-6; tentative D call: TRBD1 (5 bases). This CDR3 contains 15 residues. The germline V and J ends were trimmed by 4 bases and 2 bases, with 9 bases remaining between them. Germline CDR1 reads LGHDT; CDR2 reads YNNKEL (reference sequence). The CDR3 DNA follows: TGTGCCAGCAGCCTCAGGGTTCCTGGGGCCAACGTCCTGACTTTC. Translated, it gives CASSLRVPGANVLTF. Supplemented by reference TRBV3-1 and TRBJ2-6, the full variable domain reads DTAVSQTPKYLVTQMGNDKSIKCEQNLGHDTMYWYKQDSKKFLKIMFSYNNKELIINETVPNRFSPKSPDKAHLNLHINSLELGDSAVYFCASSLRVPGANVLTFGAGSRLTVL.

There are a few counts of this clonotype. The chain is built from TRBV10-2 and TRBJ2-1; the D gene is possibly TRBD2 (5 bases). V lost 8 bases and J lost 9, with 17 bases in between. This CDR3 comprises 13 residues. From germline, CDR1 is WSHSY and CDR2 SAAADI. In DNA form, the CDR3 reads TGCGCCAGCGCAGGAGAGGGTGGCGGTGAGCAGTTCTTC. It translates to CASAGEGGGEQFF.